A single sample is the source of the 20 T cell receptor beta chains below, sequenced in a study of blood T cells in healthy people across ages. The authors ran a second PCR of about 6 to 12 cycles using a sample-barcoded 5' primer and a J-beta primer mix. TCRdb redid the calling of the 5' RACE reads with MiXCR, one entry per CDR3 protein. The sample lists 760,000 or so distinct CDR3 sequences, approximately 25% occurring once. This sample also appeared in a second study, on T cells of mothers and their children.

The sequencing input was blood. The receptors come from a boy between 10 and 17 years old in good health.

The chain joins TRBV27 to TRBJ1-5; D is uncertain. Germline CDR1 and CDR2: MNHEY and SMNVEV (reference sequence). The CDR3 consists of 13 residues. With 3 bases removed from V and 3 bases from J, the gap between germline ends came to 6 bases. The CDR3 sequence: CASSFQHNQPQHF. CDR3 DNA sequence: TGTGCCAGCAGTTTTCAACACAATCAGCCCCAGCATTTT.

The chain joins TRBV6-5 to TRBJ2-1; unclear D gene. In germline, CDR1 is MNHEY, CDR2 SVGAGI. The CDR3 has 13 residues. V dropped 2 bases and J dropped 3 bases, with 5 bases sitting between them. This CDR3 reads CASSYGYYNEQFF. DNA of the CDR3: TGTGCCAGCAGTTACGGTTACTACAATGAGCAGTTCTTC.

This clonotype was observed a handful of times. The chain recombines TRBV29-1 with TRBJ2-5; the match to TRBD1 covers 9 bases. The J call may be faulty, since TRBJ2-7 better matches the DNA end. The CDR3 is 14 residues long. Germline CDR1 SQVTM, CDR2 ANQGSEA. The CDR3 sequence: CSVEGTGEVYEQYF. CDR3 nucleotide sequence: TGCAGCGTTGAAGGGACAGGGGAGGTCTACGAGCAGTACTTC.

This clonotype was seen only a few times. The chain combines TRBV7-2 with TRBJ2-1; D remains unclear. CDR1 is SGHTA, CDR2 FQGNSA, per germline. Trimming removed 4 bases from V and 0 bases from J, with 7 bases in between. The CDR3 sequence is 14 residues long. CDR3 protein: CASSWKSSYNEQFF. CDR3 coding DNA: TGTGCCAGCAGCTGGAAGAGCTCCTACAATGAGCAGTTCTTC.

The table lists this clonotype with a few counts. The chain is built from TRBV11-1 and TRBJ2-3, with D possibly being TRBD2 (6 bases). The CDR3 has 15 residues. In germline, CDR1 is SGHAT, CDR2 FQDESV (reference sequence). Trimming removed 5 bases from V and 2 bases from J, with 14 bases in between. Here the CDR3 reads CASSTQTSPTDTQYF. Here the CDR3 DNA reads TGTGCCAGCAGCACTCAGACTAGTCCCACAGATACGCAGTATTTT.

The sample holds a few counts of this clonotype. The chain recombines TRBV4-3 with TRBJ2-7, with D possibly TRBD1 on 5 matching bases. CDR3 length: 15 residues. The germline V and J ends were trimmed by 1 base and 2 bases, with 12 bases remaining between them. CDR1 is LGHNA and CDR2 is YSLEER in the germline V gene. The CDR3 here is CASSQGRDSTYEQYF. CDR3 in DNA: TGCGCCAGCAGCCAAGGGCGAGACAGCACCTACGAGCAGTACTTC.

In nucleotides, the CDR3 is TGTGCCAGCAGTAACGGAGCCTTCAATCAGCCCCAGCATTTT. Amino acid sequence: CASSNGAFNQPQHF. The gene calls are TRBV6-2 or TRBV6-3 and TRBJ1-5; D call uncertain. Germline assignment: CDR1 MNHEY and CDR2 SVGEGT. Trimming stripped 5 bases from V and 3 bases from J, with 11 bases between. The CDR3 consists of 14 residues.

Only a few counts were recorded for this clonotype. The V and J genes are TRBV20-1 and TRBJ2-7; perhaps TRBD2 as D (5 bases). The CDR3 runs 14 residues. Between the trimmed V and J ends, which lost 3 bases and 1 base, there was a span of 13 bases. The germline gives CDR1 DFQATT, CDR2 SNEGSKA (reference sequence). The CDR3 loop is CSARGETGSYEQYF. Written as DNA, the CDR3 is TGCAGTGCTAGGGGAGAAACGGGATCCTACGAGCAGTACTTC.

This clonotype was counted only a few times. The CDR3 region is CASNPGAKNIQYF. CDR3 bases: TGTGCCAGCAACCCAGGGGCCAAAAACATTCAGTACTTC. The rearrangement joins TRBV5-4 to TRBJ2-4; D is perhaps TRBD1 (5 bases). Germline assignment: CDR1 SGHNT and CDR2 YYREEE (reference sequence). The CDR3 spans 13 residues. Trimming stripped 6 bases from V and 1 base from J, with 8 bases between.

The CDR3 sequence is CATSPRGQGAGEKLFF. Written as DNA, the CDR3 is TGTGCCACCAGCCCCCGGGGACAGGGGGCAGGAGAAAAACTGTTTTTT. The chain carries TRBV15 and TRBJ1-4; 12 bases fit TRBD1. V shed 5 bases and J 8 bases; nucleotides not matched to a gene: 9. CDR1 is LNHNV and CDR2 is YYDKDF in the germline V gene (reference sequence). CDR3 length: 16 amino acids. The whole variable domain, remainder taken from reference TRBV15 and TRBJ1-4, is DAMVIQNPRYQVTQFGKPVTLSCSQTLNHNVMYWYQQKSSQAPKLLFHYYDKDFNNEADTPDNFQSRRPNTSFCFLDIRSPGLGDTAMYLCATSPRGQGAGEKLFFGSGTQLSVL.

This chain links TRBV20-1 with TRBJ2-1; D gene ambiguous. Germline CDR1 DFQATT, CDR2 SNEGSKA (reference sequence). The CDR3 runs to 14 residues. V lost 6 bases, J lost 4 bases, and 16 bases lay in between. The CDR3 sequence is CSAPGPGTYNEQFF. CDR3 DNA sequence: TGCAGTGCGCCTGGGCCAGGTACATACAATGAGCAGTTCTTC.

Only a few counts were recorded for this clonotype. The chain joins TRBV5-4 to TRBJ2-7; D call uncertain. This CDR3 has 13 residues. The V gene's germline CDR1 is SGHNT and CDR2 YYREEE (reference sequence). V shed 1 base and J shed 1 base, with 6 bases lying between them. CDR3 in DNA: TGTGCCAGCAGCTTGTTTAGTTCCTACGAGCAGTACTTC. Protein sequence: CASSLFSSYEQYF.

The rearrangement joins TRBV9 to TRBJ2-7; a possible D gene is TRBD2 (5 bases). Trimming took 4 bases from V and 2 from J, leaving 13 bases between them. Germline CDR1 reads SGDLS; CDR2 reads YYNGEE. CDR3 length: 14 amino acids. CDR3 residues: CASSPTGWAYEQYF. CDR3 nucleotides: TGTGCCAGCAGCCCCACGGGATGGGCCTACGAGCAGTACTTC.

There are many counts of this clonotype. V is TRBV29-1 and J is TRBJ2-5; D is perhaps TRBD1 (6 bases). CDR1 is SQVTM, CDR2 ANQGSEA, per germline. The CDR3 contains 13 residues. Trimming stripped 1 base from V and 1 base from J, with 7 bases between. CDR3 region: CSVEGDTQETQYF. The CDR3 bases are TGCAGCGTTGAAGGGGACACCCAAGAGACCCAGTACTTC.

The genes are TRBV19 and TRBJ1-1, with 7 bases aligning to TRBD1. The ends lost 0 bases at V and 6 bases at J; junction bases unmatched: 4. This CDR3 contains 14 residues. Germline V gene data show CDR1 as LNHDA and CDR2 as SQIVND (reference sequence). CDR3 in DNA: TGTGCCAGTAGTATAGACCTCGGACAGGCTGAAGCTTTCTTT. It yields the protein CASSIDLGQAEAFF.

This clonotype was detected only a few times. The rearrangement joins TRBV29-1 to TRBJ1-2, with a weak D call TRBD1 (5 bases). CDR1 SQVTM and CDR2 ANQGSEA come from the germline V gene. This CDR3 spans 11 amino acids. V lost 3 bases, J lost 8 bases, and 10 bases lay in between. CDR3 sequence (DNA): TGCAGCGTTGAGTCAGGGCTGGGCTACACCTTC. It encodes CSVESGLGYTF.

A few counts support this clonotype. At one end the junction does not follow the germline gene, possibly because of a read error. V is TRBV7-7 and J is TRBJ2-3, with D possibly being TRBD1 (6 bases). CDR1 is SSHAT and CDR2 is FNYEAQ in the germline V gene (reference sequence). The length of the CDR3 is 15 residues. CDR3 region: CASSLSQGSADTQYF. In DNA form, the CDR3 reads TGTGCTAGCAGCTTAAGCCAGGGGTCCGCAGATACGCAGTATTTT.

This clonotype was recorded a few times. At one end the junction does not follow the germline gene, possibly because of a read error. V usage is TRBV10-3 and J usage is TRBJ1-3; D remains unclear. The germline gives CDR1 ENHRY, CDR2 SYGVKD. The CDR3 loop spans 13 amino acids. The CDR3 sequence is CAISDTAGNTIYF. CDR3 bases: TGCGCCATCAGTGACACCGCTGGAAACACCATATATTTT.

The rearrangement uses TRBV13 and TRBJ2-2; D not certain. Trimming cost V 5 bases and J 7 bases, with 8 bases left between them. The germline gives CDR1 PRHDT, CDR2 FYEKMQ (reference sequence). This CDR3 is 12 amino acids long. CDR3: CASSGLGGELFF. Here the CDR3 DNA reads TGTGCCAGCAGCGGGTTGGGCGGGGAGCTGTTTTTT.

The chain has TRBV5-1 and TRBJ2-3; D not certain. CDR3 length equals 15 residues. Looked up from germline, CDR1 is SGHRS and CDR2 is YFSETQ. V dropped 3 bases and J dropped 1 base, with 12 bases sitting between them. DNA for the CDR3: TGCGCCAGCAGCTATATTGGCGGCGGCACAGATACGCAGTATTTT. Amino acid sequence: CASSYIGGGTDTQYF.